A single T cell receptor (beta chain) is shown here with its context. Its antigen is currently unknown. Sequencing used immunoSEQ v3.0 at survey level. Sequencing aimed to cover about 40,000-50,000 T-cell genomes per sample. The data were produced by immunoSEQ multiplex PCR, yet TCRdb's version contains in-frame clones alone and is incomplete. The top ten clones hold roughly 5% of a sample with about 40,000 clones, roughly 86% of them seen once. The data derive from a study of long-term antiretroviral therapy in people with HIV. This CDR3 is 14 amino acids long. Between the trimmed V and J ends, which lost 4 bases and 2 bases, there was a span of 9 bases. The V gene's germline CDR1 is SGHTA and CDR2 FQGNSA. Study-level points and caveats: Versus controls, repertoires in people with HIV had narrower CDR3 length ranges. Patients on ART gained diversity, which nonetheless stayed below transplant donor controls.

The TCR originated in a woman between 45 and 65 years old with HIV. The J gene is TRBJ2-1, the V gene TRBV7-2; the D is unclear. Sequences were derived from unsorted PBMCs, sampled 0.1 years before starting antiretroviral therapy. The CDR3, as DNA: TGTGCCAGCAGCTCCAAGGGTACCTACAATGAGCAGTTCTTC. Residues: CASSSKGTYNEQFF. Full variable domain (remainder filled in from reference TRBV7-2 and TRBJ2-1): GAGVSQSPSNKVTEKGKDVELRCDPISGHTALYWYRQSLGQGLEFLIYFQGNSAPDKSGLPSDRFSAERTGGSVSTLTIQRTQQEDSAVYLCASSSKGTYNEQFFGPGTRLTVL.